The 14 T cell receptor beta chains reported below all come from one sample, sequenced in a study of control samples from healthy donors and cancer patients (dated by TCRdb to the early 2020s). The library relied on the immunoSEQ multiplex PCR assay. Here the immuneACCESS table is served through TCRdb, limited to in-frame sequences with V and J called. Missing clones are a known gap in these copies; in checked studies unresolved V genes cover under half, and the rest lacks a known reason. This sample holds tens of thousands of clones; roughly 95% were observed only once. Clones ranked in the top ten supply less than 3% of the sample. Sample: blood. These receptors came from a man between 25 and 39 years old in good health.

CDR3 region: CASSQDGWGDTQYF. CDR3 nucleotides: TGTGCCAGCAGCCAAGACGGGTGGGGAGATACGCAGTATTTT. The chain carries TRBV3-1 (or the pseudogene TRBV3-2) and TRBJ2-3, with D uncertain. V was clipped by 0 bases and J by 5 bases, with 9 bases between them. This CDR3 has 14 amino acids. Germline V gene sequence: CDR1 LGHDT, CDR2 YNNKEL (reference sequence).

The rearrangement uses TRBV3-1 (or the pseudogene TRBV3-2) and TRBJ2-1, with 10 bases lining up with TRBD2. Germline V gene sequence: CDR1 LGHDT, CDR2 YNNKEL (reference sequence). The CDR3 length is 15 residues. Germline trimming cut 4 bases from V and 5 bases from J; bases unmatched to any gene: 5. The CDR3, as DNA: TGTGCCAGCAGCCGGGGGCTAGCGGGAGACAATGAGCAGTTCTTC. Translating it yields CASSRGLAGDNEQFF.

The chain uses TRBV5-1 and TRBJ2-1, with TRBD2 identical over 12 bases. The CDR3 consists of 17 residues. Germline lookup yields CDR1 SGHRS and CDR2 YFSETQ. V gave up 0 bases and J gave up 4 bases; unmatched junction bases: 5. The CDR3 sequence: CASSLDLAGGKYNEQFF. The DNA of the CDR3 is TGCGCCAGCAGCTTGGACCTAGCGGGGGGGAAATACAATGAGCAGTTCTTC. The variable domain in full, with the rest retrieved from reference TRBV5-1 and TRBJ2-1, is KAGVTQTPRYLIKTRGQQVTLSCSPISGHRSVSWYQQTPGQGLQFLFEYFSETQRNKGNFPGRFSGRQFSNSRSEMNVSTLELGDSALYLCASSLDLAGGKYNEQFFGPGTRLTVL.

V is TRBV5-4 and J is TRBJ2-5; 7 positions agree with TRBD1. CDR1 is SGHNT, CDR2 YYREEE, per germline (reference sequence). Trimming at V came to 0 bases and at J to 4 bases, leaving 0 bases not matched to a gene. The CDR3 has 13 amino acids. CDR3 protein: CASSLAGGETQYF. The DNA of the CDR3 is TGTGCCAGCAGCTTGGCAGGGGGAGAGACCCAGTACTTC. Full variable domain (rest looked up from reference TRBV5-4 and TRBJ2-5): ETGVTQSPTHLIKTRGQQVTLRCSSQSGHNTVSWYQQALGQGPQFIFQYYREEENGRGNFPPRFSGLQFPNYSSELNVNALELDDSALYLCASSLAGGETQYFGPGTRLLVL.

The chain recombines TRBV27 with TRBJ2-1; 9 bases agree with TRBD1. Germline V gene data show CDR1 as MNHEY and CDR2 as SMNVEV (reference sequence). The CDR3 length is 16 residues. V lost 5 bases and J lost 1; bases outside the gene matches: 6. The CDR3 bases are TGTGCCAGCAGTCCCGGGACAGGGAGGTCCTACAATGAGCAGTTCTTC. Amino acid sequence: CASSPGTGRSYNEQFF.

This clone was counted a single time. The chain links TRBV9 to TRBJ1-2, with D perhaps TRBD1 (6 bases). This CDR3 spans 16 amino acids. Trimming took off 4 bases at V and 7 bases at J, with 23 bases between the two ends. Germline V CDR1 and CDR2: SGDLS, YYNGEE. CDR3 in amino acids: CASSPTRGGLVIGYTF. CDR3 DNA: TGTGCCAGCAGCCCAACGAGAGGGGGGCTCGTCATTGGCTACACCTTC.

The rearrangement uses TRBV6-6 and TRBJ2-1; D is perhaps TRBD2 (5 bases). This CDR3 is built from 15 residues. Germline V gene data show CDR1 as MNHNY and CDR2 as SVGAGI (reference sequence). Trimming took 0 bases from V and 7 from J, leaving 13 bases between them. The CDR3 sequence: CASSYSRGPRNEQFF. CDR3 DNA sequence: TGTGCCAGCAGTTACTCAAGAGGGCCGCGGAATGAGCAGTTCTTC.

This clone was seen only once. The chain links TRBV9 to TRBJ2-3; 13 bases are shared with TRBD2. V lost 3 bases, J lost 6 bases, and 7 bases stayed unmatched. Germline V CDR1 and CDR2: SGDLS, YYNGEE. The CDR3 has 16 residues. The CDR3 nucleotides read TGTGCCAGCAGCGGGACTAGCGGGAGCCCTGGGGATACGCAGTATTTT. Translating it yields CASSGTSGSPGDTQYF.

The V call is TRBV24-1, the J call TRBJ1-5, with D possibly being TRBD1 (6 bases). CDR3 size: 15 residues. V lost 3 bases, J lost 5 bases, and 13 bases lay in between. Germline CDR1 and CDR2: KGHDR and SFDVKD. CDR3 coding DNA: TGTGCCACCAGTGATCCCCGGGAGGGGGATCAGCCCCAGCATTTT. This codes for CATSDPREGDQPQHF.

The chain joins TRBV6-6 to TRBJ2-7; D call uncertain. The V and J ends lost 9 bases and 1 base respectively, with 16 bases between them. The germline V gene has CDR1 MNHNY and CDR2 SVGAGI (reference sequence). The CDR3 covers 14 residues. The CDR3 sequence: CASSRPGLSYEQYF. The DNA of the CDR3 is TGTGCCAGTAGTAGGCCGGGTCTTTCCTACGAGCAGTACTTC.

V gene TRBV28 combines with J gene TRBJ2-5, with 8 bases aligning to TRBD1. The ends lost 5 bases at V and 4 bases at J; junction bases unmatched: 9. This CDR3 comprises 15 residues. Germline CDR1 reads MDHEN; CDR2 reads SYDVKM. The CDR3 spells CASSPSRGPPETQYF. For the CDR3, the DNA is TGTGCCAGCAGTCCTTCCAGGGGGCCCCCAGAGACCCAGTACTTC.

The gene calls are TRBV25-1 and TRBJ1-2, with a tentative D call TRBD1 (5 bases). The CDR3 length is 12 residues. The germline V and J ends were trimmed by 4 bases and 8 bases, with 11 bases remaining between them. Germline CDR1 and CDR2: MGHDK and SYGVNS. The CDR3 nucleotides read TGTGCCAGCAGTGGTGGGACGTACGGCTACACCTTC. Encoded protein: CASSGGTYGYTF.

This clone was seen a few times. V gene TRBV29-1 combines with J gene TRBJ2-5; D possibly uses TRBD1 or TRBD2 (7 bases each). Germline CDR1 reads SQVTM; CDR2 reads ANQGSEA. Trimming cost V 3 bases and J 4 bases, with 24 bases left between them. The CDR3 has 17 residues. CDR3 nucleotide sequence: TGCAGCGTTGAGAGGGGGGGCGGTGGGACAGAAGGAGAGACCCAGTACTTC. Translation gives CSVERGGGGTEGETQYF.

This chain joins TRBV18 and TRBJ2-2; maybe TRBD1 (6 bases). Per the germline V gene, CDR1 is KGHSH and CDR2 is LQKENI. The CDR3 has 16 amino acids. Trimming left V 3 bases short and J 0 bases short, with 11 bases between. The CDR3 coding sequence is TGTGCCAGCTCACCCCGGGCAGGGGCGAACACCGGGGAGCTGTTTTTT. Its translation: CASSPRAGANTGELFF.